This T cell receptor beta chain was obtained from a study of shared clonotypes between healthy human individuals. Profiled with immunoSEQ multiplex PCR; TCRdb holds only in-frame clones, not every one. Here the sample spans fewer than 400,000 clones, around 74% being singletons. Study-wide points: All-four-donor shared clonotypes had higher generation probabilities than non-shared clonotypes did. Genetic and exposure-history diversity was limited by the small donor number.

V was cut by 5 bases and J by 7 bases, with 9 bases left in between. Germline V CDR1 and CDR2: MNHEY, SVGAGI. The CDR3 is 11 residues long. The donor cohort consisted entirely of Caucasian adults residing in Nashville, Tennessee. In the CD4+ fraction, cells were divided into CD45RA+ naive and CD45RA-negative memory subsets. For this clone: Its antigen is unknown.

The sequence derives from a man under 40 in good health. Sequencing was done on a sample of memory CD4+ T cells sorted from blood. Subset described: CD45RA-negative fraction. The chain couples TRBV6-5 to TRBJ2-7; no clear D gene. The CDR3 coding sequence is TGTGCCAGCAGTCCCCAAAGGGAGCAGTACTTC. Residues: CASSPQREQYF.